The next 6 T cell receptor beta chains were all read from a single sample in a study of T cell changes during pregnancy in multiple sclerosis. Assay: immunoSEQ multiplex PCR; the TCRdb copy retains only in-frame clones and omits some. The sample comprises 60,000 to 75,000 clones, about 91% of which are singletons, and more than 1.1% rests with the top ten. Sequenced material: peripheral blood, taken after pregnancy. Receptors were obtained from a female donor with multiple sclerosis, enrolled in a pregnancy study.

The chain recombines TRBV5-4 with TRBJ2-7; maybe TRBD1 (6 bases). V lost 0 bases and J 3 bases, leaving 13 bases between the germline ends. The CDR3 spans 15 residues. Germline CDR1 is SGHNT and CDR2 is YYREEE (reference sequence). The CDR3 region is CASSLDRALDYEQYF. The CDR3 DNA reads TGTGCCAGCAGCTTGGACAGGGCTCTAGACTACGAGCAGTACTTC.

The chain recombines TRBV7-6 with TRBJ2-1; 10 bases match TRBD2. J lost 7 bases, V lost 3 bases, and 9 bases had no gene match. Germline CDR1 SGHVS, CDR2 FNYEAQ. There are 16 residues in the CDR3. CDR3 coding DNA: TGTGCCAGCAGCTTTTCTAGCGGGAGCCTGGGGAATGAGCAGTTCTTC. Protein sequence: CASSFSSGSLGNEQFF.

The chain employs TRBV5-6 and TRBJ1-4; TRBD1 is a possible D gene (5 bases). V was shortened by 7 bases and J by 0 bases, with 10 bases between the two germline ends. The CDR3 is 14 residues long. Germline loops: CDR1 SGHDT, CDR2 YYEEEE. CDR3: CASCEQATNEKLFF. The CDR3 DNA is TGTGCCAGCTGCGAACAGGCAACTAATGAAAAACTGTTTTTT.

The chain carries TRBV5-1 and TRBJ2-1; 7 positions agree with TRBD2. J was trimmed by 7 bases and V by 4 bases; bases with no gene match: 8. The CDR3 has 14 residues. Germline V lookup: CDR1 SGHRS, CDR2 YFSETQ. The CDR3 DNA is TGCGCCAGCAGCGGGAGGGCCTCGAAAAATGAGCAGTTCTTC. Translated: CASSGRASKNEQFF.

The rearrangement uses TRBV11-2 and TRBJ2-5; 8 nucleotides agree with TRBD1. Germline V gene lookup returns CDR1 SGHAT and CDR2 FQNNGV. The CDR3 consists of 15 residues. V lost 5 bases and J lost 5; bases outside the gene matches: 10. CDR3 in DNA: TGTGCCAGCAGCACAGGGGGTACAGCCCAGGAGACCCAGTACTTC. Residues: CASSTGGTAQETQYF.

The genes are TRBV19 and TRBJ2-2; a possible D gene is TRBD2 (5 bases). CDR3 length: 18 amino acids. Germline values: CDR1 LNHDA, CDR2 SQIVND (reference sequence). V lost 2 bases and J lost 1, with 17 bases in between. The CDR3: CASSIMAGLAVNTGELFF. CDR3 sequence (DNA): TGTGCCAGTAGTATAATGGCCGGGCTAGCAGTGAACACCGGGGAGCTGTTTTTT.